Listed below are T cell receptor beta chains from one sample, sequenced in a study of T cell responses to AZD1222 COVID-19 vaccine. Profiling relied on immunoSEQ multiplex PCR, and the TCRdb table lists in-frame clones only, not all of them. The sample yields around 170,000 clones, about 91% seen once. The sequences come from peripheral blood, collected on day 0 of AZD1222 vaccination. Receptors originate from an adult in good health. The CDR3 runs from the conserved cysteine through the conserved F or W. The order of the fields is D gene, clone size, J gene, V gene, CDR3 DNA, CDR3 protein. A D gene is named only where the DNA matches it firmly. Not every row has a clone size; where given, it reads once, few, many or a size class.

-,-,TRBJ2-2,TRBV9,TGTGCCAGCAGCCCAGAGGCACAGCACACCGGGGAGCTGTTTTTT,CASSPEAQHTGELFF
TRBD2,-,TRBJ2-6,TRBV30,TGTGCCTGGCTAGCGGGGTTTGGGGCCAACGTCCTGACTTTC,CAWLAGFGANVLTF
-,-,TRBJ1-2,TRBV7-2,TGTGCCAGCAGCTTAGGGACACGGGCTGGCTACACCTTC,CASSLGTRAGYTF
-,once,TRBJ1-2,TRBV24-1,TGTGCCACCAGTGATTTGCCCGCATATGGCTACACCTTC,CATSDLPAYGYTF
-,once,TRBJ2-7,TRBV28,TGTGCCAGCAGGGTCCTCGGGACTTGGGGATACGAGCAGTACTTC,CASRVLGTWGYEQYF
-,-,TRBJ1-1,TRBV9,TGTGCCAGCTCCGTCCGGGGGAACACTGAAGCTTTCTTT,CASSVRGNTEAFF
TRBD1,-,TRBJ2-5,TRBV2,TGTGCCAGCAGTGCCCGGGACAGGGGAGGCGAGACCCAGTACTTC,CASSARDRGGETQYF
-,-,TRBJ2-1,TRBV27,TGTGCCAGCAGTTTATCGGGACCCGAGTTCGGCAATGAGCAGTTCTTC,CASSLSGPEFGNEQFF
-,-,TRBJ1-1,TRBV4-1,TGCGCCAGCAGACACTATGTCATGAACACTGAAGCTTTCTTT,CASRHYVMNTEAFF
-,-,TRBJ1-6,TRBV7-3,TGTGCCAGCAGCTTTGGCGCAGCGAATTCACCCCTCCACTTT,CASSFGAANSPLHF
TRBD1,-,TRBJ1-2,TRBV11-3,TGTGCCAGCAGCTTAGAGACAGGGGCCCTCGGCGGCTACACCTTC,CASSLETGALGGYTF
-,-,TRBJ1-2,TRBV27,TGTGCCAGCAGTTTAAGGGGTCTGGGGGACACCCAAAGTAACTATGGCTACACCTTC,CASSLRGLGDTQSNYGYTF
TRBD2,-,TRBJ2-3,TRBV7-2,TGTGCCAGCAGCCATTCTAGCGGGAGAACAGATACGCAGTATTTT,CASSHSSGRTDTQYF
TRBD1,-,TRBJ2-5,TRBV29-1,TGCAGCATTTCACCAGGGGGTGGGGAGACCCAGTACTTC,CSISPGGGETQYF
TRBD1,-,TRBJ2-2,TRBV5-8,TGTGCCAGCAGCTTGTCGGTCAGGGGGACCGGGGAGCTGTTTTTT,CASSLSVRGTGELFF
-,-,TRBJ1-5,TRBV6-5,TGTGCCAGCAGTTCGAAGCGCGGGGCTCAGCCCCAGCATTTT,CASSSKRGAQPQHF
-,-,TRBJ2-3,TRBV6-4,TGTGCCCCCATTCCCACGGGGACTGACACAGATACGCAGTATTTT,CAPIPTGTDTDTQYF
TRBD1,-,TRBJ2-1,TRBV2,TGTGCCAGCCGACAGGGGGCCAACAATGAGCAGTTCTTC,CASRQGANNEQFF
TRBD1,-,TRBJ1-1,TRBV19,TGTGCCAGTAGCCGACAGGGAGTGAACACTGAAGCTTTCTTT,CASSRQGVNTEAFF
-,-,TRBJ1-2,TRBV10-3,TGTGCCATCAGTGAGAGCGACACTTCTAACTATGGCTACACCTTC,CAISESDTSNYGYTF
-,-,TRBJ1-6,TRBV27,TGTGCCAGCAGTGCCAACGCCCAGGCCGCTAGGAATTCACCCCTCCACTTT,CASSANAQAARNSPLHF
TRBD2,-,TRBJ2-5,TRBV9,TGTGCCAGCAGCGTAGGAGGTAGCGGGGGTTCGGGGGAGACCCAGTACTTC,CASSVGGSGGSGETQYF
-,-,TRBJ1-1,TRBV7-9,TGTGCCAGCAGCTTAGCACAGTGGAACACTGAAGCTTTCTTT,CASSLAQWNTEAFF
TRBD1,-,TRBJ1-4,TRBV25-1,TGTGCCAGCAGTGCATCTTCCGGGACAGGGAAAGAAAAACTGTTTTTT,CASSASSGTGKEKLFF
-,-,TRBJ1-5,TRBV7-9,TGTGCCAGCAGCCTCCAAAGCAATCAGCCCCAGCATTTT,CASSLQSNQPQHF
TRBD1,-,TRBJ1-6,TRBV2,TGTGCCAGCAGTGGGGGACAGACAGTTAATTCACCCCTCCACTTT,CASSGGQTVNSPLHF
-,-,TRBJ2-7,TRBV7-2,TGTGCCAGCAGCCGGTCATACGAGCAGTACTTC,CASSRSYEQYF
-,-,TRBJ2-7,TRBV3-1/TRBV3-2,TGTGCCAGCAGCCAAGATCTGGGGATAGGCGGTCTCGAGCAGTACTTC,CASSQDLGIGGLEQYF
-,-,TRBJ2-2,TRBV7-2,TGTGCCAGCAGCTTAGCGGGGGCTCACACCGGGGAGCTGTTTTTT,CASSLAGAHTGELFF